This TCR beta chain comes out of a study of T-cell memory formation after mild COVID-19. Study-wide context: The two donors had largely donor-specific TCR clusters.

Study conclusions and caveats: Several responding clones turned up in pre-infection memory, indicating that cross-reactive memory may have taken part. Contracting CD4+ clones were located mainly in CM and EM, and CD8+ clones in EMRA.

It was 5'RACE with constant-segment primers that produced the TCR alpha and TCR beta cDNA libraries, which carried sample barcodes and UMIs. TCRdb fed the 5' RACE reads into MiXCR, producing one record per CDR3 protein. This table has around 420,000 distinct CDR3 sequences, roughly 24% appearing once. Turning to this clonotype: Its antigen is undetermined.

V dropped 5 bases and J dropped 3; count of bases not matched to a gene: 11. The germline CDR1 and CDR2 sequences are SEHNR and FQNEAQ (reference sequence). CDR3 length: 18 amino acids. Sequenced input: PBMCs or a T cell subset sorted from them (not recorded which). The chain links TRBV7-9 to TRBJ2-1, with TRBD2 identical over 12 bases. The receptor's source is an adult woman who had mild COVID-19 (a few samples of this study predate the infection). Cell type and time point are not known. The CDR3 bases are TGTGCCAGCAGCCGGCGTCCGGGACTAGCGGGTAACTACAATGAGCAGTTCTTC. Encoded protein: CASSRRPGLAGNYNEQFF.